This T cell receptor beta chain was retrieved from a study of Ad26.COV2.S vaccination and SARS-CoV-2 variants. The CDR3 is 15 amino acids. In germline, CDR1 is MNHEY, CDR2 SVGEGT. V dropped 6 bases and J dropped 5 bases, with 16 bases sitting between them. Treatment: 19 received Ad26.COV2.S at low or high dose, single or two shots; roughly five received placebo; per-sample allocation not given. Collection of samples fell on day 63 after the first vaccine or placebo injection. Using immunoSEQ multiplex PCR, the repertoire was profiled, and TCRdb retains in-frame clones only, with some absent. The sample includes around 420,000 clones, 85% to 90% of them seen just once.

The chain employs TRBV6-2 or TRBV6-3 and TRBJ2-2; a possible D gene is TRBD2 (6 bases). This specimen was peripheral blood, taken in a trial of Ad26.COV2.S vaccine versus placebo. The receptor was isolated from a person aged 18 to 65 who received the Ad26.COV2.S COVID-19 vaccine or a placebo. The CDR3 spells CASSRREQRTGELFF. The CDR3 DNA sequence: TGTGCCAGCAGCAGACGGGAGCAAAGGACCGGGGAGCTGTTTTTT.